This TCR beta chain was obtained from a study of T cells in Graves' hyperthyroidism and ophthalmopathy (dated by TCRdb to 2018 to 2020). Regarding the study in general: Peripheral blood samples were taken at the time of initial diagnosis, prior to any treatment. A discovery cohort of about 95 patients, approximately 44 with Graves' ophthalmopathy and over 55 with stable Graves' hyperthyroidism, was used to find distinguishing TCR V-J signatures. Whether ophthalmopathy could be predicted prospectively was tested in an independent validation cohort made up of 18 to 20 hyperthyroidism patients plus 17 patients who later progressed to ophthalmopathy. For training and testing, the 100 or so patients in the discovery cohort were randomly divided in a 7:3 ratio. Thyroid tissue and blood T-cell repertoires from more than five Graves' hyperthyroidism patients were also compared in the study. After sampling, hyperthyroidism patients received methimazole starting at 30 mg daily, and ophthalmopathy patients received high-dose intravenous methylprednisolone. The paper describes TCR Vbeta CDR3 sequencing of 140 or so peripheral blood samples, made up of roughly 45 ophthalmopathy patients, some 80 hyperthyroidism patients and 17 progressor patients.

Results the study describes overall, beyond this receptor: Blood samples also contained most of the expanded thyroid clonotypes (frequency above 0.001), which suggests that blood repertoires may reflect thyroid immune responses. No statistical method was used to set the sample size in advance, and investigators knew the group allocation. In validation, the model predicted progression to ophthalmopathy with approximately 69% sensitivity and less than 75% specificity, a median of 6.5 months before onset. In cross-validation, a model built on a 13 V-J signature told ophthalmopathy apart from stable hyperthyroidism with roughly 87% sensitivity and roughly 82% specificity, and in testing the same model reached 80%/75%.

Regarding this clonotype: Its target antigen remains unknown. This may come from a read error, since a much larger clone is one base off.

The TCR beta CDR3 regions were amplified from the RNA transcripts. A first-round RT-PCR of the TCR CDR3 used the HTBI primer set with the Qiagen OneStep RT-PCR kit. Libraries were constructed in a second round of multiplex PCR, after which size selection and purification were carried out. Sequencing of the libraries was done on an Illumina HiSeq2000 using paired-end 100 bp reads. From the authors' description of their analysis: Raw data were processed with SOAPnuke, discarding reads with adapters, uncalled bases, mean Phred below 15, or no exact constant-primer or identifier match. High-quality paired reads were merged with COPE v1.2.5, and unique nucleotide sequences were defined as clonotypes. MiTCR v1.1 was used to align clonotypes to the IMGT TRBV, TRBD and TRBJ reference segments. The analysis was restricted to V-J combinations with a frequency above 0.0001, which together covered 99.2% of the repertoires. The TCS score was defined as the ratio of F50 (clonal expansion) to E x V (chaos), calculated using BLOSUM62-based TCRdist between CDR3 peptides within each V-J. Welch's t-statistics and random forest reduced fewer than 600 V-J features to 10 to 15, which were used in a naive Bayes classifier (R e1071). The public reads were reanalyzed by TCRdb: fastp trimming at Q25, MiXCR alignment, in-frame beta chains only. Rows matching on CDR3 protein sequence are summarized as one entry with the most common DNA and genes. In this record, the V and J calls reflect TCRdb's handling and not the investigators' own analysis. This sample lists approximately 600,000 distinct CDR3 sequences; 13% to 15% were detected once. The leading ten clones occupy about 6.6% of the sample.

Via the germline V gene, CDR1 is SGHAT and CDR2 FQNNGV. The CDR3 measures 14 amino acids from cysteine to phenylalanine. Of all the DNA, just the CDR3 is kept, 42 bases in frame from base 1. Ophthalmopathy patients had moderately to severely active disease, with a Clinical Activity Score of 3 or more, a NOSPECS grade of 4 or more, and a disease duration of less than 3 months. Any patient with an uncontrolled infection, another autoimmune disease, pregnancy or lactation was excluded. Diagnoses were based on clinical symptoms, serum thyroxine and TRAb, thyroid ultrasound and orbital computed tomography. PBMCs were separated from about 10 ml of fresh peripheral blood using Ficoll-Paque density gradient centrifugation. Total RNA was extracted with Trizol reagent, and quality was checked on an Agilent 2100 Bioanalyzer.

This receptor was obtained from a woman between 18 and 29 years old with Graves' ophthalmopathy. Sequenced input: blood. Recombination linked TRBV11-2 to TRBJ1-4, with the D gene call left open. CDR3 reads: CANSLSTNNEKLFF. The bases are TGTGCCAACAGCTTAAGCACAAATAATGAAAAACTGTTTTTT.